This T cell receptor beta chain is drawn from a study of cytomegalovirus exposure and HLA in healthy donors. Study-wide background: Among several hundred genotyped donors, more than 65% fell in the Caucasian-associated ancestry cluster.

Remarks on this clone: What it binds is unknown.

Study findings and constraints: Presence/absence analysis assumed near-uniform sequencing depth across donors.

Germline assignment: CDR1 MNHNY and CDR2 SVGAGI (reference sequence). V lost 7 bases to trimming and J lost 7 bases, with 16 bases between them. The CDR3 consists of 13 residues. 60 Vbeta and 13 Jbeta primers were used in PCR. As processed by the authors: Later, some 75 million unique TCR beta chains were counted in an analysis, and approximately 10 million of them were shared. Sequencing was performed with immunoSEQ multiplex PCR; in TCRdb, only in-frame clones are kept and a portion is missing. V and J calls and clone size follow that table, whereas D and trimming were derived from the DNA. Among around 130,000 clones listed, approximately 80% were seen once.

The material sequenced was PBMCs. This chain links TRBV6-6 with TRBJ1-2, with D perhaps matching TRBD1 (5 bases). This TCR came from a man aged 18 to 35 in good health and CMV-seropositive. The CDR3 nucleotides read TGTGCCAGCAAGGAGGGGCGCGAATCTGGCTACACCTTC. It yields the protein CASKEGRESGYTF.